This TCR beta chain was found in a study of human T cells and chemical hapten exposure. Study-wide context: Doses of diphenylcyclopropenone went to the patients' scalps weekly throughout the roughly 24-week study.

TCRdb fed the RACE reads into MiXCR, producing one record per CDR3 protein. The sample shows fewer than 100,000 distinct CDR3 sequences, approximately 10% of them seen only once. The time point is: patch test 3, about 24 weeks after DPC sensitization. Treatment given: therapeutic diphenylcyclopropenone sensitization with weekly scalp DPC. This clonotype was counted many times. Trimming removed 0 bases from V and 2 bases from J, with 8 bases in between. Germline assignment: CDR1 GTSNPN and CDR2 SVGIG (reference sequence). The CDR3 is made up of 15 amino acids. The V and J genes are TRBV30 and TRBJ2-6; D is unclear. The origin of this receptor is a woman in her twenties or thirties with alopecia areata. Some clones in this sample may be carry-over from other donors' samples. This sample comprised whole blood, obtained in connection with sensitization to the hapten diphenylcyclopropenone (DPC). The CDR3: CAWSVHSAGANVLTF. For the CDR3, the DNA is TGTGCCTGGAGTGTACATAGTGCTGGGGCCAACGTCCTGACTTTC.